Each of the 19 T cell receptor beta chains below was sequenced from the same sample in a study of STAT5B mutations in CD4+ large granular lymphocyte leukemia. Only in-frame clones appear in the TCRdb table, and some are missing; sequencing was by immunoSEQ multiplex PCR. Of about 33,000 clones listed, around 81% were seen once; the top ten hold 4.4%. Sample: CD4+ T cells from blood buffy coats. All receptors derive from a human donor in good health.

Only a few counts were recorded for this clone. The chain is built from TRBV7-9 and TRBJ1-4, with a weak D call TRBD1 (5 bases). V gave up 5 bases and J gave up 4 bases, with 11 bases separating them. The CDR3 has 14 amino acids. Germline V gives CDR1 SEHNR, CDR2 FQNEAQ (reference sequence). For the CDR3, the DNA is TGTGCCAGCAGCCTAAGGGACGGTAATGAAAAACTGTTTTTT. Its translation: CASSLRDGNEKLFF. Combining the CDR3 with reference TRBV7-9 and TRBJ1-4 gives the whole variable domain DTGVSQNPRHKITKRGQNVTFRCDPISEHNRLYWYRQTLGQGPEFLTYFQNEAQLEKSRLLSDRFSAERPKGSFSTLEIQRTEQGDSAMYLCASSLRDGNEKLFFGSGTQLSVL.

Written as DNA, the CDR3 is TGTGCCAGCAGCTTCCAGCGGGACAGCTACGAGCAGTACTTC. It specifies CASSFQRDSYEQYF. The rearrangement uses TRBV11-2 and TRBJ2-7; D tentatively reads TRBD1 or TRBD2 (7 bases each). CDR1 and CDR2 from the germline V gene are SGHAT and FQNNGV. V was trimmed by 3 bases and J by 3 bases, leaving 12 bases between them. This CDR3 region has 14 residues.

The V and J genes are TRBV2 and TRBJ2-7, with a possible D match to TRBD2 (5 bases). Germline-derived CDR1 and CDR2 are SNHLY and FYNNEI. Trimming took 1 base from V and 3 from J, leaving 10 bases between them. The CDR3 totals 14 residues. The CDR3 region has the DNA TGTGCCAGCAGTGAAGGGGTCGGGATCTACGAGCAGTACTTC. It specifies CASSEGVGIYEQYF.

CDR3 sequence (DNA): TGCAGTGGTGGGATTCAAGAGACCCAGTACTTC. This translates into CSGGIQETQYF. The chain carries TRBV20-1 and TRBJ2-5; D not resolved. Germline CDR1 and CDR2: DFQATT and SNEGSKA (reference sequence). This CDR3 is 11 amino acids long. The ends were cut back, 7 bases at V and 2 bases at J, with 8 bases in the middle.

The gene calls are TRBV7-2 and TRBJ1-1; D perhaps matches TRBD1 (6 bases). The CDR3 has 15 amino acids. V was cut by 5 bases and J by 1 base, with 14 bases left in between. Germline V lookup: CDR1 SGHTA, CDR2 FQGNSA. The chain's CDR3 is CASSPTLQGNTEAFF. The CDR3 DNA reads TGTGCCAGCAGCCCGACTTTACAGGGGAACACTGAAGCTTTCTTT.

The chain has TRBV7-3 and TRBJ2-1; 10 bases are shared with TRBD2. CDR3 length: 14 residues. Unmatched junction bases numbered 9, after V lost 8 bases and J lost 8 bases. Per the germline V gene, CDR1 is SGHTA and CDR2 is FQGTGA. The CDR3 DNA sequence: TGTGCCAGCTCGGGGACTAGCGATAAAGATGAGCAGTTCTTC. It translates to CASSGTSDKDEQFF.

This clone showed up just a few times. CDR3 bases: TGTGCCAGCAGCCGGGGCACCGGGGAGCTGTTTTTT. This codes for CASSRGTGELFF. The rearrangement links TRBV2 to TRBJ2-2; possibly TRBD2 for D (5 bases). Germline V lookup: CDR1 SNHLY, CDR2 FYNNEI. The CDR3 is made up of 12 amino acids. Trimming left V 6 bases short and J 4 bases short, with 6 bases between.

The V call is TRBV19, the J call TRBJ1-2; no clear D. Germline V gene sequence: CDR1 LNHDA, CDR2 SQIVND (reference sequence). The CDR3 runs to 13 residues. Trimming cost V 6 bases and J 6 bases, with 14 bases left between them. CDR3: CASRFGFGNGYTF. The CDR3, as DNA: TGTGCCAGTAGGTTTGGGTTCGGAAATGGCTACACCTTC.

This clone was detected once. This chain joins TRBV5-1 and TRBJ1-1, with 8 positions matching TRBD1. With V trimmed by 4 bases and J by 2 bases, 10 bases remained unmatched. CDR3 length: 16 residues. Germline lookup yields CDR1 SGHRS and CDR2 YFSETQ. DNA of the CDR3: TGCGCCAGCAGCCCCCCAGGGGGCGGTAAAAACACTGAAGCTTTCTTT. It codes for CASSPPGGGKNTEAFF.

This chain links TRBV10-1 with TRBJ2-5, with D possibly matching TRBD1 (5 bases). The CDR3 is 15 residues long. Germline CDR1 reads WNHNN; CDR2 reads SYGVQD (reference sequence). The ends were cut back, 2 bases at V and 5 bases at J, with 15 bases in the middle. The chain's CDR3 is CASSESGPPGETQYF. In DNA form, the CDR3 reads TGCGCCAGCAGTGAGAGTGGACCCCCAGGGGAGACCCAGTACTTC.

The sample holds one count of this clone. The rearrangement links TRBV27 to TRBJ1-5; D not certain. V lost 10 bases, J lost 4 bases, and 23 bases lay in between. Germline V lookup: CDR1 MNHEY, CDR2 SMNVEV (reference sequence). The CDR3 is 16 residues long. CDR3 bases: TGTGCCACCATGACTTCTGCGGGGTCTAGTAATCAGCCCCAGCATTTT. Protein: CATMTSAGSSNQPQHF.

This clone was seen a single time. CDR3 nucleotide sequence: TGTGCCAGCAGTCTCACAGGGGGTGTCGGCTACACCTTC. This translates into CASSLTGGVGYTF. The rearrangement uses TRBV28 and TRBJ1-2; 8 bases line up with TRBD1. The germline CDR1 and CDR2 sequences are MDHEN and SYDVKM. This CDR3 is built from 13 residues. Trimming at V came to 5 bases and at J to 8 bases, leaving 7 bases not matched to a gene.

This sequence joins TRBV28 and TRBJ1-2, with D maybe TRBD1 (6 bases). Per the germline V gene, CDR1 is MDHEN and CDR2 is SYDVKM. V was pared by 1 base and J by 4 bases, with 16 bases between. The CDR3 loop spans 16 amino acids. The CDR3 region is CASSLSAGGLSYGYTF. CDR3 bases: TGTGCCAGCAGTTTATCGGCGGGGGGGCTAAGCTATGGCTACACCTTC.

The chain carries TRBV18 and TRBJ2-3; the match to TRBD1 covers 12 bases. Germline lookup yields CDR1 KGHSH and CDR2 LQKENI. The length of the CDR3 is 14 residues. With 8 bases clipped from V and 4 bases from J, the junction kept 4 bases outside the gene matches. CDR3 coding DNA: TGTGCCAGCAAAGGGACAGGGGGCGCAGATACGCAGTATTTT. Protein product: CASKGTGGADTQYF.

This chain uses TRBV21-1 with TRBJ2-4; the table gives TRBD2 as D, unverified against the DNA. TRBV21-1 is reported as a pseudogene. This CDR3 has 16 amino acids. The CDR3 is CASSKDRGGAKNIQYF. CDR3 coding DNA: TGTGCCAGCAGCAAAGATCGGGGTGGGGCCAAAAACATTCAGTACTTC.

This chain links TRBV6-5 with TRBJ2-5; 11 bases are shared with TRBD2. J lost 5 bases, V lost 6 bases, and 8 bases had no gene match. The CDR3 contains 15 residues. The germline V gene encodes CDR1 MNHEY and CDR2 SVGAGI. Here the CDR3 DNA reads TGTGCCAGCAGGTCTAGCGGGAGGTGGGGCGAGACCCAGTACTTC. Translation gives CASRSSGRWGETQYF.

The chain joins TRBV28 to TRBJ2-4, with a tentative D call TRBD2 (6 bases). V lost 3 bases and J lost 1, with 10 bases in between. The length of the CDR3 is 15 residues. CDR1 and CDR2 from the germline V gene are MDHEN and SYDVKM. As DNA, the CDR3 is TGTGCCAGCAGTTTTTCCGGGGGTGCCAAAAACATTCAGTACTTC. This gives the protein CASSFSGGAKNIQYF.

J is TRBJ2-7 and V is TRBV28, with TRBD1 identical over 9 bases. Trimming cost V 5 bases and J 2 bases; bases outside gene matches: 7. The length of the CDR3 is 15 residues. CDR1 MDHEN and CDR2 SYDVKM come from the germline V gene. The CDR3 sequence is CASSPSQGAAYEQYF. DNA of the CDR3: TGTGCCAGCAGTCCATCACAGGGGGCGGCCTACGAGCAGTACTTC.

This chain connects TRBV18 to TRBJ2-2; D not resolved. The germline gives CDR1 KGHSH, CDR2 LQKENI. Trimming removed 4 bases at V and 5 bases at J, with 11 bases between. The CDR3 is made up of 14 amino acids. In nucleotides, the CDR3 is TGTGCCAGCTCACACTCTACCAATACCGGGGAGCTGTTTTTT. Translating gives CASSHSTNTGELFF.